This TCR beta chain derives from a study of OX40 agonist ivuxolimab in advanced cancers. Overall study context: With ivuxolimab, an agonistic anti-OX40 (CD134) antibody, patients were treated.

Assay used: immunoSEQ multiplex PCR; TCRdb lists only in-frame clones, some missing. The data contain about 16,000 clones, roughly 79% of them singletons. V gave up 4 bases and J gave up 2 bases, with 16 bases separating them. In germline, CDR1 is SGHTS, CDR2 YDEGEE. This CDR3 comprises 15 residues. The receptor was derived from an adult with an advanced solid tumor such as melanoma, head and neck, liver or kidney cancer. V is TRBV5-8 and J is TRBJ2-7, with TRBD2 as a possible D gene (6 bases). This specimen was CD4+ or CD8+ T cells sorted from blood, taken in a trial of the OX40 agonist ivuxolimab. CDR3 loop: CASSPEGLMAYEQYF. The CDR3 bases are TGTGCCAGCAGCCCGGAGGGTTTGATGGCCTACGAGCAGTACTTC.